The source of this T cell receptor beta chain is a study of cytomegalovirus exposure and HLA in healthy donors. The study, taken as a whole, reports: Later, an analysis found that common viral pathogens appeared to be linked with several of the most significant clusters.

As for this clone: Its antigen remains unknown.

PCR was performed using 60 Vbeta and 13 Jbeta primers. Measured with immunoSEQ multiplex PCR; TCRdb has only the in-frame clones, and not every one. This table holds some 180,000 clones, around 77% found once. Germline V gene sequence: CDR1 LGHNA, CDR2 YNFKEQ. V was clipped by 4 bases and J by 2 bases, with 15 bases between them. This CDR3 is built from 16 residues. The J gene is TRBJ1-3, the V gene TRBV4-2; possibly TRBD1 for D (6 bases). The TCR originated in a woman aged 25 to 45 in good health and CMV-seronegative. Sequencing was performed on PBMCs. The CDR3 sequence: CASSLVTGTTGNTIYF. CDR3 DNA sequence: TGTGCCAGCAGCCTCGTCACAGGGACAACTGGAAACACCATATATTTT.